The next 2 T cell receptor beta chains were all read from a single sample in a study of cytomegalovirus exposure and HLA in healthy donors. The primer mix had 60 Vbeta and 13 Jbeta primers. Data came from immunoSEQ multiplex PCR; TCRdb stores just in-frame clones and leaves some out. Here the sample spans over 150,000 clones, 80% being singletons. The specimen sequenced was PBMCs. The receptors shown here come from a boy aged 5 to 17 in good health and CMV-seronegative.

This clone was detected a few times. The chain recombines TRBV9 with TRBJ2-1; 10 nucleotides line up with TRBD2. This CDR3 contains 17 residues. The germline V gene has CDR1 SGDLS and CDR2 YYNGEE. V was pared by 0 bases and J by 8 bases, with 11 bases of the junction left unmatched. CDR3 bases: TGTGCCAGCAGCGTAGTTTCAGCTAGCGGGAGAATCTATGAGCAGTTCTTC. Translated, it gives CASSVVSASGRIYEQFF.

The genes are TRBV14 and TRBJ2-7; 8 nucleotides align to TRBD1. With 4 bases clipped from V and 1 base from J, the junction kept 6 bases outside the gene matches. The CDR3 spans 15 residues. Germline V lookup: CDR1 SGHDN, CDR2 FVKESK. As DNA, the CDR3 is TGTGCCAGCAGCCTCCTCGGGACAGGTTCCTACGAGCAGTACTTC. Its protein product is CASSLLGTGSYEQYF.